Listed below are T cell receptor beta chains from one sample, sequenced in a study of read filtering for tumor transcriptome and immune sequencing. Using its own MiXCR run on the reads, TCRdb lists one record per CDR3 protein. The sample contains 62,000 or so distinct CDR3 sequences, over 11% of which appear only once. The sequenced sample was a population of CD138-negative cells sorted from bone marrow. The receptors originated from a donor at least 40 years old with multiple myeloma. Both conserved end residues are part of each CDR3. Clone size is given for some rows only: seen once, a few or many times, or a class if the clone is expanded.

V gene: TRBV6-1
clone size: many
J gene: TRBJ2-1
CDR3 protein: CASRFRDWNDYNEQFF

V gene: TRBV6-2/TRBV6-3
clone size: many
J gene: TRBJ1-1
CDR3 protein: CASRWDRNLPEAFF

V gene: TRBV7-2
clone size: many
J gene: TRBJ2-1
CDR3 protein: CASSLAGLGYNEQFF

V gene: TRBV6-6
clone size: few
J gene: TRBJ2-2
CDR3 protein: CASSSFLAGTNTGELFF

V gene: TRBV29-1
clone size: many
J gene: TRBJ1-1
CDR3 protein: CSPRDVNLNTEAFF

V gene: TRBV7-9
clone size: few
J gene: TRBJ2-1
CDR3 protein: CASSLRLAGGPGEQFF

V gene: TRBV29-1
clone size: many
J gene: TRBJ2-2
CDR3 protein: CSVGELGTGNTGELFF

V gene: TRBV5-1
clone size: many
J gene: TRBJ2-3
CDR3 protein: CASSLVGQPSTDTQYF

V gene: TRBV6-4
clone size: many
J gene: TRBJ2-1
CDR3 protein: CASSQGTSGRSEQFF

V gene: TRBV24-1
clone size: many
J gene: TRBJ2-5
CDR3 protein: CATGRAGTQYF

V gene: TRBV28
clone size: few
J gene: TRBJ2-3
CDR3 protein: CASSNPGGEDAQYF

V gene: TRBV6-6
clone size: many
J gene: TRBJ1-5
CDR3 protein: CASSYSWTGGNQPQHF

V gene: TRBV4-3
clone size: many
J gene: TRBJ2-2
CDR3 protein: CASSQGQTNTGELFF

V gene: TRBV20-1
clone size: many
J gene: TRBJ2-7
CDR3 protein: CSAVDRISSYEQYF

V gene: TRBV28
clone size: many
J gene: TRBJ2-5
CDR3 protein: CASIDGAGAGETQYF

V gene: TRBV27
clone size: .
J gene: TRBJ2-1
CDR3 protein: CASSLRSSLGEQFF

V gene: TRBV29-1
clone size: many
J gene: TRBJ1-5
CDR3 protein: CSVGNGGNQPQHF

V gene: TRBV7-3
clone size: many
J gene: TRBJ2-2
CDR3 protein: CASSLGGGNTGELFF

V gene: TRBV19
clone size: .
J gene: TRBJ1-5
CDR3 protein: CASSKTPPGTDSNQPQHF